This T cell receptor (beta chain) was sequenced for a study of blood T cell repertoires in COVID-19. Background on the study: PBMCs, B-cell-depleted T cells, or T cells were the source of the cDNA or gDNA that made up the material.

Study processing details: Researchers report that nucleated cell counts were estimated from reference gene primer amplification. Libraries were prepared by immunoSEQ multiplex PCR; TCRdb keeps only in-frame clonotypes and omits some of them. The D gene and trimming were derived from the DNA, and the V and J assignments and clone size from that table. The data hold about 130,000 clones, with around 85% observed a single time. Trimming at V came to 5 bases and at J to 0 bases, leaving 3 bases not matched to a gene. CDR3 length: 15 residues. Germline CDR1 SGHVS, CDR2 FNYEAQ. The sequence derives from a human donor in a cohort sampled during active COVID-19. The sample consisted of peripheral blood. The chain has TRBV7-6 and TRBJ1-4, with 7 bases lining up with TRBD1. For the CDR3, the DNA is TGTGCCAGCAGCCCTGGACAGGCAACTAATGAAAAACTGTTTTTT. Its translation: CASSPGQATNEKLFF.